The 3 T cell receptor beta chains below come from one sample, sequenced in a study of blood T cell repertoires in COVID-19. The repertoire was sequenced with immunoSEQ multiplex PCR; TCRdb's copy has only in-frame clones and lacks some. Among some 7,000 clones listed, approximately 92% were seen once. The sequencing sample was made of peripheral blood. Receptors were obtained from a man older than 75 with active COVID-19.

The V gene is TRBV27, the J gene TRBJ2-1; TRBD2 aligns across 9 bases. Germline V gene sequence: CDR1 MNHEY, CDR2 SMNVEV (reference sequence). The V and J ends lost 1 base and 6 bases, in that order; junction bases with no gene match: 4. This CDR3 has 15 amino acids. CDR3: CASSLWREGRNEQFF. The CDR3 nucleotides are TGTGCCAGCAGTTTATGGCGGGAGGGCCGCAATGAGCAGTTCTTC.

This chain uses TRBV6-5 with TRBJ2-2; 7 bases match TRBD1. Germline CDR1 and CDR2: MNHEY and SVGAGI. The CDR3 is 15 amino acids. V gave up 6 bases and J gave up 6 bases; unmatched junction bases: 10. The CDR3 region has the DNA TGTGCCAGCAGGAGGATTAAACAGGGGTCCGGGGAGCTGTTTTTT. Protein product: CASRRIKQGSGELFF.

The J gene is TRBJ1-6, the V gene TRBV15, with 7 bases that match TRBD1. After removal of 8 bases from V and 3 bases from J, the junction contained 7 bases not matched to a gene. Per the germline V gene, CDR1 is LNHNV and CDR2 is YYDKDF (reference sequence). The CDR3 is made up of 15 amino acids. The CDR3 here is CATGTGDHYNSPLHF. The CDR3 DNA sequence: TGTGCCACCGGAACAGGGGATCACTATAATTCACCCCTCCACTTT.